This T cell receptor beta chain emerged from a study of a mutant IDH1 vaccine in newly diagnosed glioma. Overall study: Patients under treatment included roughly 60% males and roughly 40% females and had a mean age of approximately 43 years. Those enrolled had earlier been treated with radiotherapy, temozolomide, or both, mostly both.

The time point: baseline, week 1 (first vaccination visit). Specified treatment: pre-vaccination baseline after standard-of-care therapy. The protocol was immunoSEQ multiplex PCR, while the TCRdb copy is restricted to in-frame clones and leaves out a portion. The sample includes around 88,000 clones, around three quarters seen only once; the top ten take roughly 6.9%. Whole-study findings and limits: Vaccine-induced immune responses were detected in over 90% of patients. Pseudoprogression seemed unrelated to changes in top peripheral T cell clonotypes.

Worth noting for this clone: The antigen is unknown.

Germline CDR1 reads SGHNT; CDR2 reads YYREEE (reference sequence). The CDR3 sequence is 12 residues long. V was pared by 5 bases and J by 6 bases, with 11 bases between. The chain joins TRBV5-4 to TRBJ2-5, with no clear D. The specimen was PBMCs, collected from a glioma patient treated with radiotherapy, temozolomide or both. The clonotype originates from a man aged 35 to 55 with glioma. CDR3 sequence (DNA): TGTGCCAGCAGATTAGACCTGCAGACCCAGTACTTC. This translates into CASRLDLQTQYF.